This T cell receptor beta chain was documented in a study of CD8+ T cells in alopecia areata. Investigators isolated RNA and reverse transcribed it into cDNA to act as the sequencing template. Here immunoSEQ multiplex PCR was the method, and the copy in TCRdb shows in-frame clones only, minus some. The data contain approximately 89,000 clones, about 51% of them seen just once; the ten biggest clones take up about 6%. Study-wide results and caveats: Compared with mice, patients displayed less clear TCR sharing, possibly for HLA-related reasons. There were also resident alphabeta T cells of normal skin sequenced in scalp samples.

The table lists this clone with a count of one. Its target is unknown. Additional DNA sequences in this sample encode the identical CDR3. Material: NKG2D-high CD8+ T cells sorted from blood. The TCR originated in a human donor with alopecia areata.

CDR3 DNA sequence: TGTGCCAGCAGTTTAGCCCGAAGCTCCTACAATGAGCAGTTCTTC. Amino acid sequence: CASSLARSSYNEQFF. The chain carries TRBV27 and TRBJ2-1, with D hard to call. V lost 2 bases and J 0 bases, leaving 8 bases between the germline ends. The V gene's germline CDR1 is MNHEY and CDR2 SMNVEV (reference sequence). The CDR3 covers 15 residues.